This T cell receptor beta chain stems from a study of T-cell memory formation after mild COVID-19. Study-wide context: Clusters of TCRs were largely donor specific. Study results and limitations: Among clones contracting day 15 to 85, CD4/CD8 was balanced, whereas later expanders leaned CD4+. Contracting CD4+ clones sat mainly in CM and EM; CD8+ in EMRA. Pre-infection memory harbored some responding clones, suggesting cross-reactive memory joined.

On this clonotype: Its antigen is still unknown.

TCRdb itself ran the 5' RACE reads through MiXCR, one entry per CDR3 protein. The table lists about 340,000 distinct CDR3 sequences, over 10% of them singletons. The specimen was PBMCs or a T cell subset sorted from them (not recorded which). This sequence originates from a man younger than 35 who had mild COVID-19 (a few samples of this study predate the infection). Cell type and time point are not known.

CDR3 sequence: CATSGAANTGELFF. The CDR3, as DNA: TGTGCCACCTCCGGGGCAGCGAACACCGGGGAGCTGTTTTTT. The chain uses TRBV15 and TRBJ2-2; D may be TRBD1 or TRBD2 (5 bases each). This CDR3 has 14 residues. Trimming shortened V by 8 bases and J by 0 bases, and 10 bases separated the two germline ends. Germline V gene lookup returns CDR1 LNHNV and CDR2 YYDKDF (reference sequence).